These 6 T cell receptor beta chains were all obtained from the same sample, sequenced in a study of blood T cell repertoires in COVID-19. Assay used: immunoSEQ multiplex PCR; TCRdb lists only in-frame clones, some missing. The sample has roughly 670,000 clones; about 87% are singletons. Material: peripheral blood. Receptors originate from a woman in her late teens or twenties with acute or convalescent COVID-19.

On this clone itself: The identical CDR3 is also encoded by other nucleotide sequences in the sample. The CDR3 reads CASSFGGTEAFF. For the CDR3, the DNA is TGTGCCAGCAGTTTCGGGGGGACTGAAGCTTTCTTT. The rearrangement joins TRBV12-3 or TRBV12-4 to TRBJ1-1; D may be TRBD1 (5 bases). The ends were cut back, 3 bases at V and 5 bases at J, with 7 bases in the middle. CDR3 size: 12 residues.

V gene TRBV5-6 combines with J gene TRBJ1-2, with 8 bases fitting TRBD1. The CDR3 covers 17 residues. Germline assignment: CDR1 SGHDT and CDR2 YYEEEE. J lost 2 bases, V lost 4 bases, and 13 bases had no gene match. The CDR3 loop reads CASSVFRDRFKNYGYTF. CDR3 DNA sequence: TGTGCCAGCAGCGTATTCCGGGACAGGTTCAAAAACTATGGCTACACCTTC.

The chain links TRBV9 to TRBJ1-6; 7 nucleotides line up with TRBD1. The CDR3 loop spans 15 amino acids. CDR1 is SGDLS and CDR2 is YYNGEE in the germline V gene. With V trimmed by 4 bases and J by 9 bases, 10 bases remained unmatched. CDR3 sequence reads: CASSPRTGGGSPLHF. Written as DNA, the CDR3 is TGTGCCAGCAGCCCACGGACAGGCGGAGGTTCACCCCTCCACTTT. The complete variable domain, with remaining parts taken from reference TRBV9 and TRBJ1-6, reads DSGVTQTPKHLITATGQRVTLRCSPRSGDLSVYWYQQSLDQGLQFLIQYYNGEERAKGNILERFSAQQFPDLHSELNLSSLELGDSALYFCASSPRTGGGSPLHFGNGTRLTVT.

This clone was detected once. The rearrangement uses TRBV13 and TRBJ2-7, with 9 nucleotides matching TRBD1. Germline V gives CDR1 PRHDT, CDR2 FYEKMQ (reference sequence). CDR3 length equals 15 residues. V lost 4 bases, J lost 4 bases, and 8 bases stayed unmatched. CDR3 sequence (DNA): TGTGCCAGCAGCTCTTTGGACAGGGGTTCGTACGAGCAGTACTTC. It is translated as CASSSLDRGSYEQYF.

This chain joins TRBV19 and TRBJ1-4; D remains ambiguous. Trimming removed 1 base from V and 16 bases from J, with 10 bases in between. The CDR3 runs 11 residues. Germline CDR1 reads LNHDA; CDR2 reads SQIVND (reference sequence). The CDR3 spells CASSIGRRAFF. The CDR3 DNA follows: TGTGCCAGTAGTATAGGACGGAGGGCGTTTTTT.

The genes are TRBV5-4 and TRBJ1-5; 10 nucleotides line up with TRBD1. CDR1 SGHNT and CDR2 YYREEE come from the germline V gene (reference sequence). The CDR3 runs 15 residues. Losses at the gene ends were 4 bases for V and 7 bases for J; bases not matched to a gene: 8. This CDR3 reads CASSPDRGRGQPQHF. The CDR3, as DNA: TGTGCCAGCAGCCCCGACAGGGGGCGAGGACAGCCCCAGCATTTT.